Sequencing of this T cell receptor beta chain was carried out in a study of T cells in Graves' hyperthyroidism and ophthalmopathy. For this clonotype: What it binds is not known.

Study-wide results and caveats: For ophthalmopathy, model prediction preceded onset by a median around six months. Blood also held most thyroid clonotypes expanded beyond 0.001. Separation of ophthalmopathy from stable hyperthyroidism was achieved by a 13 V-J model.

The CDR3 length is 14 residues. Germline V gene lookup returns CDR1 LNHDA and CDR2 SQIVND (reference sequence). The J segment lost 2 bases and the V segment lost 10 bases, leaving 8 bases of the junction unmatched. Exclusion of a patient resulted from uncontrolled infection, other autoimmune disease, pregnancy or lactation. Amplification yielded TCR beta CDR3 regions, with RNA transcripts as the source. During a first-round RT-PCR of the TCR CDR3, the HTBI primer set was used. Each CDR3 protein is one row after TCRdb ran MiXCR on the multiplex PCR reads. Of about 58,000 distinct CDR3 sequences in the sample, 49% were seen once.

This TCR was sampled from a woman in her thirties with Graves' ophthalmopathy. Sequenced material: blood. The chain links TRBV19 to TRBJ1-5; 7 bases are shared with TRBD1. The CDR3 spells CATSTGIRNQPQHF. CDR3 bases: TGTGCCACCTCGACAGGGATACGCAATCAGCCCCAGCATTTT.